This T cell receptor beta chain was captured in a study of shared clonotypes between healthy human individuals. Whole-study results and caveats: Represented diversity, genetic and exposure-history alike, was limited by few donors.

With unsorted samples, genomic DNA was obtained from tens of millions of PBMCs. The authors ran the assay at deep level. Here immunoSEQ multiplex PCR was the method, and the copy in TCRdb shows in-frame clones only, minus some. The table has some 480,000 clones, 70% to 80% seen once. On this clone itself: Antigen unknown.

This CDR3 has 14 amino acids. Trimming shortened V by 8 bases and J by 0 bases, and 14 bases separated the two germline ends. Germline-derived CDR1 and CDR2 are SGHAT and FQNNGV. The chain employs TRBV11-2 and TRBJ2-7, with D perhaps being TRBD1 or TRBD2 (5 bases each). This TCR derives from a woman aged 40-49 years in good health. Some clones in this sample may be carry-over from other donors' samples. What was sequenced was PBMCs. Written as DNA, the CDR3 is TGTGCCAGCGGACAAGGGACGTACTCCTACGAGCAGTACTTC. This translates into CASGQGTYSYEQYF.